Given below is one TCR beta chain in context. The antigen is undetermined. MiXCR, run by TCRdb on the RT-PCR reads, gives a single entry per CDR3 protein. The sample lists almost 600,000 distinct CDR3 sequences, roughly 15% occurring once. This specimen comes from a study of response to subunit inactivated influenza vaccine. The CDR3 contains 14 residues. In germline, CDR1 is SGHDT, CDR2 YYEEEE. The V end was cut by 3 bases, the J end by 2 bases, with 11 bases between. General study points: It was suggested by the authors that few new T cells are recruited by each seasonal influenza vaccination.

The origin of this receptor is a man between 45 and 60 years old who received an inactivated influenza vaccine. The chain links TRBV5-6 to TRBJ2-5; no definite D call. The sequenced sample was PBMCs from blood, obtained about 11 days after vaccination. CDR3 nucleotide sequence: TGTGCCAGCAGCTATACCGGGTTACAAGAGACCCAGTACTTC. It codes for CASSYTGLQETQYF.